This entry describes one TCR beta chain. Germline V gene data show CDR1 as LGHNA and CDR2 as YSLEER. The V segment lost 2 bases and the J segment 6 bases; nucleotides outside the gene matches: 7. The CDR3 runs 14 residues. The data originate from a study of shared clonotypes between healthy human individuals. The repertoire was sequenced with immunoSEQ multiplex PCR; TCRdb's copy has only in-frame clones and lacks some. This sample has roughly 2,000,000 clones, with about 95% found just once. Naive CD8 cells comprised CD45RO-negative, CCR7-positively selected cells, excluding terminally differentiated effector memory CD45RA+ cells.

The specimen was naive CD8+ T cells sorted from blood. The chain uses TRBV4-3 and TRBJ2-7, with 7 bases identical to TRBD1. This TCR derives from a man younger than 35 in good health. CDR3 amino acids: CASSQRDSPLEQYF. The CDR3 region has the DNA TGCGCCAGCAGCCAACGGGACAGCCCCCTCGAGCAGTACTTC.